This T cell receptor (beta chain) is from a study of T-cell reconstitution after alpha-beta-depleted transplantation in children. This clonotype has only a few counts. This CDR3 has 16 amino acids. The trim removed 0 bases at V and 1 base at J, leaving 5 bases unmatched. The germline gives CDR1 SQVTM, CDR2 ANQGSEA. Unique molecular identifiers were incorporated during preparation of the TCRbeta library. TCRdb re-analysed the PCR reads in MiXCR, keeping a single row per CDR3 protein. The sample records 500,000 to 750,000 distinct CDR3 sequences, roughly a quarter being singletons. The sequencing used PBMCs, collected before TCRalphabeta/CD19-depleted stem cell transplant. The J gene is TRBJ2-3, the V gene TRBV29-1; 9 bases map to TRBD2. This clonotype originated in a boy in the first two years of life with Wiskott-Aldrich syndrome, due to receive a stem cell transplant. CDR3 loop: CSVEDWVAGGTDTQYF. In nucleotides, the CDR3 is TGCAGCGTTGAAGATTGGGTAGCGGGAGGCACAGATACGCAGTATTTT.